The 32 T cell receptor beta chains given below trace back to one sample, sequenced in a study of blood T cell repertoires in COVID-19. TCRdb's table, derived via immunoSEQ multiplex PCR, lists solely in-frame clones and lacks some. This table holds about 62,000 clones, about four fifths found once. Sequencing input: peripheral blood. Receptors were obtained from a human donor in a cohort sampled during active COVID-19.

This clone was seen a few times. The CDR3 is CAISPMREGRDNEQFF. CDR3 bases: TGTGCCATCAGCCCTATGCGGGAGGGCCGAGACAATGAGCAGTTCTTC. The rearrangement uses TRBV10-3 and TRBJ2-1, with 9 bases lining up with TRBD2. V trimming: 6 bases; J trimming: 5 bases; junction bases outside the gene matches: 11. Looked up from germline, CDR1 is ENHRY and CDR2 is SYGVKD. The CDR3 totals 16 residues.

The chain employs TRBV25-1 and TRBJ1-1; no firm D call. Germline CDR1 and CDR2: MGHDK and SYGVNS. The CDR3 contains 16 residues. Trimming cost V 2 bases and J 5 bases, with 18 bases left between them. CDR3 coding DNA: TGTGCCAGCAGTGAAGGGTATGTAGCTCCCGGGACTGAAGCTTTCTTT. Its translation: CASSEGYVAPGTEAFF.

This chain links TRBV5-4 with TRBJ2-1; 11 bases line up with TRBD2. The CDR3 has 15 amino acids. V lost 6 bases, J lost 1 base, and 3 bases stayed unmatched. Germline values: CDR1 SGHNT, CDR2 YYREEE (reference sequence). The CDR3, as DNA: TGTGCCAGCAAGCTAGCGGGGGGTTCCTACAATGAGCAGTTCTTC. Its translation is CASKLAGGSYNEQFF.

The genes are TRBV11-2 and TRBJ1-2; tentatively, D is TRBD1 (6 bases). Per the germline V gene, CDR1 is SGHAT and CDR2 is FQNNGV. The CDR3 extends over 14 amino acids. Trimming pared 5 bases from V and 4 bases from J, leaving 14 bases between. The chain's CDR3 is CASSPRDTPYGYTF. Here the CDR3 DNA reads TGTGCCAGCAGCCCACGGGACACACCCTATGGCTACACCTTC. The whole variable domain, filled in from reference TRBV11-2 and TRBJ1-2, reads EAGVAQSPRYKIIEKRQSVAFWCNPISGHATLYWYQQILGQGPKLLIQFQNNGVVDDSQLPKDRFSAERLKGVDSTLKIQPAKLEDSAVYLCASSPRDTPYGYTFGSGTRLTVV.

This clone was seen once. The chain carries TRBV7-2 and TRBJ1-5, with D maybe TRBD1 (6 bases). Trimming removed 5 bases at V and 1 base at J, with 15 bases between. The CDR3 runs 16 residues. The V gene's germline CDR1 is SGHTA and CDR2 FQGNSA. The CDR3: CASSAQGRASNQPQHF. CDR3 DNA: TGTGCCAGCAGCGCTCAGGGGAGGGCGAGCAATCAGCCCCAGCATTTT.

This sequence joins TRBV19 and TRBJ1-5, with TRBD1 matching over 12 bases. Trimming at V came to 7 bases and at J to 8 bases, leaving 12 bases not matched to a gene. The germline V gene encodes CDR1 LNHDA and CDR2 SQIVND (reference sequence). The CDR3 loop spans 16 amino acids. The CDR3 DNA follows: TGTGCCAGTAACCCTACCGGGACAGGGGGCTTGGAGCCCCAGCATTTT. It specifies CASNPTGTGGLEPQHF.

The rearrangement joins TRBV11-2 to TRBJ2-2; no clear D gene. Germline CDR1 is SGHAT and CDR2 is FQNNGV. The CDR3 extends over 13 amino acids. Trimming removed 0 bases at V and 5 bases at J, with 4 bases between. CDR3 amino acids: CASSLDRTGELFF. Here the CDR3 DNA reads TGTGCCAGCAGCTTAGATCGGACCGGGGAGCTGTTTTTT.

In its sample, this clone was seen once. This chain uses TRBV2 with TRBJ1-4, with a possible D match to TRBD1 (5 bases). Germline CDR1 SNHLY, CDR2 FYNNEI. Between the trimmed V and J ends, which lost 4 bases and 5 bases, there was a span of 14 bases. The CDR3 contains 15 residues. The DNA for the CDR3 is TGTGCCAGCAGTGGACAGAATCTTTTAAATGAAAAACTGTTTTTT. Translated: CASSGQNLLNEKLFF.

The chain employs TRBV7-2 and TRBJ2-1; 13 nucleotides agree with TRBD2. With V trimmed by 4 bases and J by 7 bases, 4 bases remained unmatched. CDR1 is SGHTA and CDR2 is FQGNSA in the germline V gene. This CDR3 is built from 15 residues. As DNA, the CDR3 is TGTGCCAGCAGCTCATGGACTAGCGGGAGTAATGAGCAGTTCTTC. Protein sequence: CASSSWTSGSNEQFF.

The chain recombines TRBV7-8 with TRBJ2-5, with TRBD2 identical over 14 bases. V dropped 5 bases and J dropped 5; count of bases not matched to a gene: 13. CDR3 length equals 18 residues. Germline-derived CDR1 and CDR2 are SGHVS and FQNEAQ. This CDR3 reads CASSMNSGTSGSKETQYF. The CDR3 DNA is TGTGCCAGCAGCATGAACTCCGGGACTAGCGGGAGTAAGGAGACCCAGTACTTC.

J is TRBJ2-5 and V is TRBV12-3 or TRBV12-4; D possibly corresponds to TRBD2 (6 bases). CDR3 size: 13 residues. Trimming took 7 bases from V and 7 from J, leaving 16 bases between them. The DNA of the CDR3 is TGTGCCAGCATGGAGGGTAGAGATCGGACCCAGTACTTC. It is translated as CASMEGRDRTQYF.

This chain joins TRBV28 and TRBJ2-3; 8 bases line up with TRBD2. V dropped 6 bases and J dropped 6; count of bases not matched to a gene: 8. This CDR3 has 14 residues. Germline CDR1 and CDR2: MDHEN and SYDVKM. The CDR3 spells CASRKRGPPDTQYF. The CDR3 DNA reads TGTGCCAGCAGAAAGCGGGGGCCCCCGGATACGCAGTATTTT.

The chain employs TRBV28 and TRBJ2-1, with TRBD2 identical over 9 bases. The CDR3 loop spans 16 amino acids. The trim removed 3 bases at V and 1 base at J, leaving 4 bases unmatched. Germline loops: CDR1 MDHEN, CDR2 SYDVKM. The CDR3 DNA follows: TGTGCCAGCAGTTTCCTTAGCGGGAGTTCCTACAATGAGCAGTTCTTC. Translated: CASSFLSGSSYNEQFF.

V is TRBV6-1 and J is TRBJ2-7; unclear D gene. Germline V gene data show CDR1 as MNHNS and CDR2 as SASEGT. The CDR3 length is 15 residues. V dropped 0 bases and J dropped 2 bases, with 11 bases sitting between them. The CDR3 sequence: CASSEALAVPYEQYF. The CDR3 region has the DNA TGTGCCAGCAGTGAAGCGCTTGCGGTACCCTACGAGCAGTACTTC.

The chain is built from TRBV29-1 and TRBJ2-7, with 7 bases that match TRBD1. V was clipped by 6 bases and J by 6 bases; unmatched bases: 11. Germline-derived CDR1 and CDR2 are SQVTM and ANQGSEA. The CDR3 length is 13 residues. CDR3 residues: CSVAKSTGVEQYF. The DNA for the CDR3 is TGCAGCGTAGCCAAATCCACAGGGGTCGAGCAGTACTTC.

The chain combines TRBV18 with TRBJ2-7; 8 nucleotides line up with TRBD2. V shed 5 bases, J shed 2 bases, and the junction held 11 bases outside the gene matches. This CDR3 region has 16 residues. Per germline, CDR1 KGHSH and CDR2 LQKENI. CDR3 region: CASSVAGGGSTYEQYF. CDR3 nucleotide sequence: TGTGCCAGCTCAGTTGCGGGGGGTGGTAGCACCTACGAGCAGTACTTC.

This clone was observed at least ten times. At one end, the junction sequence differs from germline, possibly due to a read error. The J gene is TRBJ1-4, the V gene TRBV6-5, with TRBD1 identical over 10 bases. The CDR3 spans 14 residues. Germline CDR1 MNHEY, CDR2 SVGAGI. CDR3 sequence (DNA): TGTGCCAGCAGTCCCAAAGGGACAGGGGATACACGGGCTTTT. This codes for CASSPKGTGDTRAF.

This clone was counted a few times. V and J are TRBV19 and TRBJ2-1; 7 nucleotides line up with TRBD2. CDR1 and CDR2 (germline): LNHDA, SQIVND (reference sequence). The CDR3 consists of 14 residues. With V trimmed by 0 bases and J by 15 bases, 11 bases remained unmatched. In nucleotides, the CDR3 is TGTGCCAGTAGTATAGATCGGGCGGGAGCTAGGACGTTCTTC. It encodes CASSIDRAGARTFF. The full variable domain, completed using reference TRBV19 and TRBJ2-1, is DGGITQSPKYLFRKEGQNVTLSCEQNLNHDAMYWYRQDPGQGLRLIYYSQIVNDFQKGDIAEGYSVSREKKESFPLTVTSAQKNPTAFYLCASSIDRAGARTFFGPGTRLTVL.

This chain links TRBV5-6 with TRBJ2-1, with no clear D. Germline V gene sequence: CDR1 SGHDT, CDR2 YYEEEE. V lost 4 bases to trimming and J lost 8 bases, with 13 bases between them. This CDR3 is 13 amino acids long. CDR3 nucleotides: TGTGCCAGCAGCCCTACTACTGGAGATGAGCAGTTCTTC. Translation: CASSPTTGDEQFF.

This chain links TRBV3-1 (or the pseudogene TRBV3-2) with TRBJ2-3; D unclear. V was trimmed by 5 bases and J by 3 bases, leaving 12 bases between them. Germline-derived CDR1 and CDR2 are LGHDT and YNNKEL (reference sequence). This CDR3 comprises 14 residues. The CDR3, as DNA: TGTGCCAGCAGCACGCCCGCTCGGACAGATACGCAGTATTTT. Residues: CASSTPARTDTQYF.

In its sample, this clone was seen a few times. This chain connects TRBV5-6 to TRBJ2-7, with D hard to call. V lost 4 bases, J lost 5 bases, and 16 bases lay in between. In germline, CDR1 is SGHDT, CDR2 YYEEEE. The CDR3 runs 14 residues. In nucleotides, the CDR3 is TGTGCCAGCAGCCTCGCCCCAGCGATCCACGAGCAGTACTTC. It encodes CASSLAPAIHEQYF. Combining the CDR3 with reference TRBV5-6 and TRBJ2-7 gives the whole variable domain DAGVTQSPTHLIKTRGQQVTLRCSPKSGHDTVSWYQQALGQGPQFIFQYYEEEERQRGNFPDRFSGHQFPNYSSELNVNALLLGDSALYLCASSLAPAIHEQYFGPGTRLTVT.

CDR3 region: CASSRDRGPQETQYF. For the CDR3, the DNA is TGTGCCAGCAGCCGGGACAGGGGGCCTCAAGAGACCCAGTACTTC. The chain recombines TRBV7-9 with TRBJ2-5; 12 bases map to TRBD1. The CDR3 is made up of 15 amino acids. Per the germline V gene, CDR1 is SEHNR and CDR2 is FQNEAQ (reference sequence). The trim removed 5 bases at V and 2 bases at J, leaving 3 bases unmatched.

CDR3 sequence (DNA): TGTGCCAGCAGCGTAACCACAGGGGTATCTGGAAACACCATATATTTT. This codes for CASSVTTGVSGNTIYF. J is TRBJ1-3 and V is TRBV9; TRBD1 aligns across 7 bases. Per the germline V gene, CDR1 is SGDLS and CDR2 is YYNGEE. The CDR3 spans 16 residues. The V gene end was trimmed by 1 base and the J gene end by 1 base; junction bases not matched to a gene: 5.

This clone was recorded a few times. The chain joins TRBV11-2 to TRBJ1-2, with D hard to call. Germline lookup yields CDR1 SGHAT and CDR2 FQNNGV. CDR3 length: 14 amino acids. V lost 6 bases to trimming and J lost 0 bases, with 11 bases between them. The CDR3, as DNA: TGTGCCAGCAGTTTTGGCCTCACTAACTATGGCTACACCTTC. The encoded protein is CASSFGLTNYGYTF.

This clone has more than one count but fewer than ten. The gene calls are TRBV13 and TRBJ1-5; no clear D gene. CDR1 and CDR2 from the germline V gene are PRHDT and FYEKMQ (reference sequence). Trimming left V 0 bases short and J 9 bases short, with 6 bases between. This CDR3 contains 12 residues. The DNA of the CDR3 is TGTGCCAGCAGCTTAGGTCCCGGGCCCCAGCATTTT. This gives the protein CASSLGPGPQHF.

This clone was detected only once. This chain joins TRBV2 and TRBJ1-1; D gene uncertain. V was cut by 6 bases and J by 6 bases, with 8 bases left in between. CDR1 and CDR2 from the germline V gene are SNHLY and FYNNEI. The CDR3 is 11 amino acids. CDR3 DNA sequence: TGTGCCAGCAGGTCAGATTCTGAAGCTTTCTTT. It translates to CASRSDSEAFF.

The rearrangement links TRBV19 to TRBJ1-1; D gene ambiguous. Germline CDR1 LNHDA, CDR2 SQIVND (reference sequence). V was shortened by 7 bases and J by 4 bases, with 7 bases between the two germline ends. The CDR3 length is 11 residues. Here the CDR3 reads CASKGSTEAFF. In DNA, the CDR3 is TGTGCCAGTAAAGGGAGCACTGAAGCTTTCTTT.

In DNA, the CDR3 is TGTGCCAGGAGACCGGGACAGGGAATAAATTCACCCCTCCACTTT. Translated, it gives CARRPGQGINSPLHF. The chain is built from TRBV6-5 and TRBJ1-6; TRBD1 agrees at 9 bases. CDR3 size: 15 residues. V shed 9 bases and J 7 bases; nucleotides not matched to a gene: 10. From germline, CDR1 is MNHEY and CDR2 SVGAGI.

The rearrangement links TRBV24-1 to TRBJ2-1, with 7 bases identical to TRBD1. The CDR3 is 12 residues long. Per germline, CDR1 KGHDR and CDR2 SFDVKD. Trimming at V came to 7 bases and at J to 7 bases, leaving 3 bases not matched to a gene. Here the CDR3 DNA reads TGTGCCACCAGCACAGGGGAAAATGAGCAGTTCTTC. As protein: CATSTGENEQFF.

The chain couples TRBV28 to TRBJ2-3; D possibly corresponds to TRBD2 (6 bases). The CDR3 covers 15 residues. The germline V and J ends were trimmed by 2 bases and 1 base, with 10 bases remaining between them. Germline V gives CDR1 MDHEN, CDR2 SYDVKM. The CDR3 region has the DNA TGTGCCAGCAGTTTAAGTAGGAGGGGCACAGATACGCAGTATTTT. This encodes CASSLSRRGTDTQYF.

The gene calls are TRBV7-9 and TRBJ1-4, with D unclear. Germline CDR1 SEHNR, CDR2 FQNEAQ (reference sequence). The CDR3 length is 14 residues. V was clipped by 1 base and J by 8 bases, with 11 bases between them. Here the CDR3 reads CASSLVRQGEKLFF. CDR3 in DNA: TGTGCCAGCAGCTTAGTTCGACAAGGCGAAAAACTGTTTTTT. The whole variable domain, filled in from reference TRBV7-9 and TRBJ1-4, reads DTGVSQNPRHKITKRGQNVTFRCDPISEHNRLYWYRQTLGQGPEFLTYFQNEAQLEKSRLLSDRFSAERPKGSFSTLEIQRTEQGDSAMYLCASSLVRQGEKLFFGSGTQLSVL.

The CDR3 region is CASSLELSSGGPYNEQFF. Written as DNA, the CDR3 is TGTGCCAGCAGCTTAGAACTTTCTAGCGGGGGACCCTACAATGAGCAGTTCTTC. The chain is built from TRBV7-6 and TRBJ2-1; 10 positions agree with TRBD2. The V gene's germline CDR1 is SGHVS and CDR2 FNYEAQ. J lost 2 bases, V lost 1 base, and 8 bases had no gene match. The CDR3 has 18 residues.